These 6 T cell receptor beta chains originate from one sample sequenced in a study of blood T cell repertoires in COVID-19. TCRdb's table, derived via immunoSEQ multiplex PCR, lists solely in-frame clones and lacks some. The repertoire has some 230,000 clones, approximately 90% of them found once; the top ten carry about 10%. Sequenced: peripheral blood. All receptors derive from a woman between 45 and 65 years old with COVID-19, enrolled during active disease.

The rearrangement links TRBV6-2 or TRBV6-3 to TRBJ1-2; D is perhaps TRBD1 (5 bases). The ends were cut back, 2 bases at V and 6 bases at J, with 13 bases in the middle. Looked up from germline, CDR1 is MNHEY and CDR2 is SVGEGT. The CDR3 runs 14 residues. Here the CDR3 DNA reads TGTGCCAGCAGTTACCAAACAGGTTTCGATGGCTACACCTTC. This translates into CASSYQTGFDGYTF.

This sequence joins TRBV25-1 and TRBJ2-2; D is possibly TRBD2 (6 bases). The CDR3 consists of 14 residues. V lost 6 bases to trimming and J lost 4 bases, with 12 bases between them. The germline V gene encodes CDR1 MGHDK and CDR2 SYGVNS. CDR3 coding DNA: TGTGCCAGCAGGCCCGCCGGGAGCACCGGGGAGCTGTTTTTT. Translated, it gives CASRPAGSTGELFF.

For the CDR3, the DNA is TGTGCCAGTTCGGGGGGCGCCATGTCCGGGGCCAACGTCCTGACTTTC. Encoded protein: CASSGGAMSGANVLTF. This chain connects TRBV19 to TRBJ2-6; TRBD2 might be the D (7 bases). Per the germline V gene, CDR1 is LNHDA and CDR2 is SQIVND (reference sequence). V dropped 8 bases and J dropped 4 bases, with 18 bases sitting between them. This CDR3 is built from 16 residues.

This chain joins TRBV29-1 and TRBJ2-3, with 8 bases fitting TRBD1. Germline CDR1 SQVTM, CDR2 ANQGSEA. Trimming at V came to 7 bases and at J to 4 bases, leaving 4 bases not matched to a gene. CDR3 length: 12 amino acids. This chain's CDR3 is CSAGQGPDTQYF. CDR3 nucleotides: TGCAGCGCCGGACAGGGCCCAGATACGCAGTATTTT.

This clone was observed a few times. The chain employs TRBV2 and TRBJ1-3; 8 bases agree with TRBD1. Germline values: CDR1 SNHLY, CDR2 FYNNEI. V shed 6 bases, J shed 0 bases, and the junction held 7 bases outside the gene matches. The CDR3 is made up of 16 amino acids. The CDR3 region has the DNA TGTGCCAGCAGCGAGACAGGGGCAAGCTCTGGAAACACCATATATTTT. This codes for CASSETGASSGNTIYF.

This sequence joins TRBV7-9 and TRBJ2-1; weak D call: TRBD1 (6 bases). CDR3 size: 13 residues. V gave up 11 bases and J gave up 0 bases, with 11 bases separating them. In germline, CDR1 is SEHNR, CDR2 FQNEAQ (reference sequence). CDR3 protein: CALGQSSYNEQFF. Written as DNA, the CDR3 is TGTGCCCTAGGACAGAGCTCCTACAATGAGCAGTTCTTC. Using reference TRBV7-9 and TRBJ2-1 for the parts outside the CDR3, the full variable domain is DTGVSQNPRHKITKRGQNVTFRCDPISEHNRLYWYRQTLGQGPEFLTYFQNEAQLEKSRLLSDRFSAERPKGSFSTLEIQRTEQGDSAMYLCALGQSSYNEQFFGPGTRLTVL.